The TCR beta chain under discussion was sequenced for a study of T cells in localized non-small cell lung cancer. The repertoire was sequenced with immunoSEQ multiplex PCR; TCRdb's copy has only in-frame clones and lacks some. Counted here are some 15,000 clones, 90% occurring once; the ten biggest clones make up 1.2%. General study points: A median of roughly 57 clones ranked among the top 100 in tumor appeared in adjacent lung. Measurement of T cell clonality placed uninvolved adjacent lung highest, above the level in tumor.

Concerning this clone: The antigen is unknown.

This CDR3 is built from 14 residues. V gave up 3 bases and J gave up 4 bases, with 10 bases separating them. The germline V gene encodes CDR1 SGHTA and CDR2 FQGNSA. The source is a woman aged 40-69 years with stage III lung adenocarcinoma. The chain joins TRBV7-2 to TRBJ1-3; possible D gene TRBD1, 5 bases. The sample was peripheral blood mononuclear cells, taken before any cancer treatment. CDR3 in DNA: TGTGCCAGCAGCTTGGGGGGAGGAGGAAACACCATATATTTT. Amino acids: CASSLGGGGNTIYF.